A single sample gave rise to the 31 T cell receptor beta chains below, sequenced in a study of cytomegalovirus exposure and HLA in healthy donors. The PCR ran on 60 Vbeta and 13 Jbeta primers. TCRdb's copy holds only in-frame clones and misses some; the assay was immunoSEQ multiplex PCR. There are 150,000 to 200,000 clones in the sample; 60% to 80% occur only once, and over 13% lies in the top ten. Sequencing was performed on PBMCs. The receptors here all came from a middle-aged man in good health and CMV-seropositive.

The chain employs TRBV4-2 and TRBJ1-2, with 7 bases fitting TRBD1. The germline V gene encodes CDR1 LGHNA and CDR2 YNFKEQ. V lost 6 bases, J lost 0 bases, and 16 bases stayed unmatched. This CDR3 is 18 amino acids long. CDR3 protein: CASSQRTGAQVPNYGYTF. The CDR3 DNA sequence: TGTGCCAGCAGTCAGAGAACAGGGGCCCAGGTCCCTAACTATGGCTACACCTTC.

This chain links TRBV5-1 with TRBJ1-2, with 10 bases identical to TRBD1. The CDR3 contains 15 residues. Germline V CDR1 and CDR2: SGHRS, YFSETQ. The J segment lost 6 bases and the V segment lost 3 bases, leaving 8 bases of the junction unmatched. CDR3 bases: TGCGCCAGCAGCTGGATGACCGGGACAGGGGATGGCTACACCTTC. Translation gives CASSWMTGTGDGYTF.

CDR3 bases: TGTGCCAGCAGTGACTCGATTGAGGGAGTAAATGAGCAGTTCTTC. This translates into CASSDSIEGVNEQFF. V and J are TRBV6-4 and TRBJ2-1; maybe TRBD2 (5 bases). Trimming shortened V by 0 bases and J by 7 bases, and 13 bases separated the two germline ends. The germline gives CDR1 MRHNA, CDR2 SNTAGT. This CDR3 contains 15 residues.

The genes are TRBV9 and TRBJ2-7; 11 bases agree with TRBD1. The CDR3 covers 15 residues. The V gene end was trimmed by 5 bases and the J gene end by 0 bases; junction bases not matched to a gene: 4. Germline lookup yields CDR1 SGDLS and CDR2 YYNGEE. This chain's CDR3 is CASSPGTGGSYEQYF. The CDR3 nucleotides read TGTGCCAGCAGTCCCGGGACAGGGGGCTCCTACGAGCAGTACTTC.

The chain employs TRBV27 and TRBJ2-1, with 10 bases identical to TRBD1. This CDR3 comprises 15 residues. V was clipped by 4 bases and J by 4 bases; unmatched bases: 4. CDR1 and CDR2 (germline): MNHEY, SMNVEV (reference sequence). CDR3 region: CASSSGQGGYNEQFF. The CDR3 DNA reads as TGTGCCAGCAGTTCCGGACAGGGGGGATACAATGAGCAGTTCTTC.

This chain joins TRBV11-2 and TRBJ2-7; 7 bases fit TRBD2. CDR3 length: 13 residues. V trimming: 5 bases; J trimming: 3 bases; junction bases outside the gene matches: 4. Looked up from germline, CDR1 is SGHAT and CDR2 is FQNNGV. CDR3 bases: TGTGCCAGCAGCGCGGGAGCTTACTACGAGCAGTACTTC. It codes for CASSAGAYYEQYF. Full variable domain (remainder filled in from reference TRBV11-2 and TRBJ2-7): EAGVAQSPRYKIIEKRQSVAFWCNPISGHATLYWYQQILGQGPKLLIQFQNNGVVDDSQLPKDRFSAERLKGVDSTLKIQPAKLEDSAVYLCASSAGAYYEQYFGPGTRLTVT.

V and J are TRBV15 and TRBJ2-5, with D hard to call. V was shortened by 0 bases and J by 3 bases, with 5 bases between the two germline ends. Germline V lookup: CDR1 LNHNV, CDR2 YYDKDF (reference sequence). The CDR3 sequence is 13 residues long. CDR3 protein: CATSREEKETQYF. CDR3 sequence (DNA): TGTGCCACCAGCAGAGAGGAGAAAGAGACCCAGTACTTC.

V and J are TRBV5-1 and TRBJ2-2; D may be TRBD1 (6 bases). Germline CDR1 reads SGHRS; CDR2 reads YFSETQ. Trimming took off 4 bases at V and 0 bases at J, with 13 bases between the two ends. This CDR3 comprises 16 residues. The CDR3 loop reads CASSHYRDANTGELFF. The CDR3, as DNA: TGCGCCAGCAGCCATTACAGGGATGCGAACACCGGGGAGCTGTTTTTT. Full variable domain (remainder filled in from reference TRBV5-1 and TRBJ2-2): KAGVTQTPRYLIKTRGQQVTLSCSPISGHRSVSWYQQTPGQGLQFLFEYFSETQRNKGNFPGRFSGRQFSNSRSEMNVSTLELGDSALYLCASSHYRDANTGELFFGEGSRLTVL.

The V and J genes are TRBV4-1 and TRBJ1-4; D ambiguous. The CDR3 is made up of 15 amino acids. Trimming stripped 1 base from V and 7 bases from J, with 13 bases between. Per germline, CDR1 MGHRA and CDR2 YSYEKL. As DNA, the CDR3 is TGCGCCAGCAGCCAAGTCTACTCGAGGGCTGAAAAACTGTTTTTT. This encodes CASSQVYSRAEKLFF.

The chain uses TRBV28 and TRBJ1-5; no definite D call. Germline CDR1 reads MDHEN; CDR2 reads SYDVKM. CDR3 size: 14 residues. V lost 3 bases to trimming and J lost 7 bases, with 13 bases between them. CDR3 sequence (DNA): TGTGCCAGCAGTTTTCTGGCGGATTACCAGCCCCAGCATTTT. Translation gives CASSFLADYQPQHF.

This chain joins TRBV5-1 and TRBJ2-7; 8 bases line up with TRBD1. CDR1 SGHRS and CDR2 YFSETQ come from the germline V gene. CDR3 length: 19 residues. V was pared by 1 base and J by 0 bases, with 15 bases of the junction left unmatched. CDR3 sequence: CASSLQEDRETPSSYEQYV. In DNA, the CDR3 is TGCGCCAGCAGCTTGCAAGAGGACAGGGAAACCCCCAGCTCCTACGAGCAGTACGTC.

V usage is TRBV7-2 and J usage is TRBJ2-1; 7 bases align to TRBD1. The junction had 4 bases not matched to a gene; V was cut back by 4 bases and J by 10 bases. The CDR3 is 12 residues long. Germline CDR1 SGHTA, CDR2 FQGNSA. The DNA of the CDR3 is TGTGCCAGCAGCTCTCGAGGGGGCGAGCAGTTCTTC. Protein sequence: CASSSRGGEQFF.

The chain couples TRBV4-2 to TRBJ2-1, with TRBD2 identical over 7 bases. With V trimmed by 8 bases and J by 6 bases, 22 bases remained unmatched. CDR3 length: 18 amino acids. Germline V gene sequence: CDR1 LGHNA, CDR2 YNFKEQ. CDR3: CASGEGHAGLVGLNEQFF. The CDR3 DNA reads as TGTGCCAGCGGAGAGGGCCACGCCGGACTAGTAGGTCTCAATGAGCAGTTCTTC.

V gene TRBV5-5 combines with J gene TRBJ1-2; TRBD1 aligns across 8 bases. The V and J ends lost 2 bases and 2 bases, in that order; junction bases with no gene match: 14. This CDR3 contains 18 residues. Germline CDR1 is SGHKS and CDR2 is YYEKEE (reference sequence). CDR3 amino acids: CASSFQLERQGTNYGYTF. CDR3 nucleotide sequence: TGTGCCAGCAGCTTCCAACTCGAACGACAGGGGACGAACTATGGCTACACCTTC.

The V call is TRBV7-8, the J call TRBJ2-7, with 7 bases that match TRBD1. The CDR3 is made up of 17 amino acids. With 0 bases clipped from V and 2 bases from J, the junction kept 10 bases outside the gene matches. Germline values: CDR1 SGHVS, CDR2 FQNEAQ. The CDR3 DNA follows: TGTGCCAGCAGCTTAGCCGCGACAGGGCCTTCCCCCTACGAGCAGTACGTC. Its protein product is CASSLAATGPSPYEQYV.

This clone occurred once. CDR3 sequence (DNA): TGTGCCAGCAGTCCTGGACAGGGCACCGGGGAGCTGTTTTTT. This sequence encodes CASSPGQGTGELFF. The V call is TRBV28, the J call TRBJ2-2; 8 bases fit TRBD1. This CDR3 contains 14 residues. In germline, CDR1 is MDHEN, CDR2 SYDVKM. After removal of 5 bases from V and 4 bases from J, the junction contained 3 bases not matched to a gene.

The V and J genes are TRBV9 and TRBJ2-3; 7 nucleotides align to TRBD1. CDR1 and CDR2 (germline): SGDLS, YYNGEE. With 2 bases clipped from V and 5 bases from J, the junction kept 2 bases outside the gene matches. The CDR3 length is 13 residues. The CDR3 is CASSVGTVDTQYF. The CDR3, as DNA: TGTGCCAGCAGCGTTGGGACAGTAGATACGCAGTATTTT. Supplemented by reference TRBV9 and TRBJ2-3, the full variable domain reads DSGVTQTPKHLITATGQRVTLRCSPRSGDLSVYWYQQSLDQGLQFLIQYYNGEERAKGNILERFSAQQFPDLHSELNLSSLELGDSALYFCASSVGTVDTQYFGPGTRLTVL.

V gene TRBV2 combines with J gene TRBJ2-1; perhaps TRBD1 as D (5 bases). The CDR3 sequence is 16 residues long. The V gene's germline CDR1 is SNHLY and CDR2 FYNNEI. V lost 10 bases and J 9 bases, leaving 28 bases between the germline ends. The CDR3 DNA sequence: TGTGCCACCACCGTTCTTCGGCAGGGAACGGCCGGTGAGCAGTTCTTC. Its protein product is CATTVLRQGTAGEQFF.

The V call is TRBV14, the J call TRBJ2-2, with D uncertain. Germline values: CDR1 SGHDN, CDR2 FVKESK. The CDR3 has 13 amino acids. Trimming removed 1 base at V and 5 bases at J, with 5 bases between. As DNA, the CDR3 is TGTGCCAGCAGCCAAGTAAATACCGGGGAGCTGTTTTTT. Amino acid sequence: CASSQVNTGELFF.

On this clone: At one of its ends the junction is not consistent with the germline gene, which may arise from a read error. The genes are TRBV7-9 and TRBJ1-1; 7 bases line up with TRBD1. Looked up from germline, CDR1 is SEHNR and CDR2 is FQNEAQ (reference sequence). This CDR3 has 14 amino acids. The CDR3 sequence is CSSSNTGVGTEAFF. CDR3 in DNA: TGTTCCAGCAGCAATACAGGGGTTGGCACTGAAGCTTTCTTT.

This sequence joins TRBV10-3 and TRBJ2-5, with D possibly being TRBD2 (5 bases). CDR1 is ENHRY and CDR2 is SYGVKD in the germline V gene. The CDR3 loop spans 12 amino acids. V gave up 3 bases and J gave up 5 bases, with 7 bases separating them. The CDR3, as DNA: TGTGCCATCAGTGAACGAGGGGAGACCCAGTACTTC. This encodes CAISERGETQYF.

V is TRBV9 and J is TRBJ2-3; D is possibly TRBD2 (5 bases). CDR1 and CDR2 (germline): SGDLS, YYNGEE. CDR3 size: 15 residues. The ends were cut back, 0 bases at V and 1 base at J, with 9 bases in the middle. The CDR3 is CASSVVPSRTDTQYF. DNA for the CDR3: TGTGCCAGCAGCGTAGTTCCTAGCCGCACAGATACGCAGTATTTT.

This chain joins TRBV7-2 and TRBJ2-6; D is uncertain. CDR3 length: 13 residues. Germline V gene data show CDR1 as SGHTA and CDR2 as FQGNSA. Trimming shortened V by 11 bases and J by 0 bases, and 8 bases separated the two germline ends. CDR3 in DNA: TGTGCCGAGGCAAGCTCTGGGGCCAACGTCCTGACTTTC. Translated, it gives CAEASSGANVLTF. Combining the CDR3 with reference TRBV7-2 and TRBJ2-6 gives the whole variable domain GAGVSQSPSNKVTEKGKDVELRCDPISGHTALYWYRQSLGQGLEFLIYFQGNSAPDKSGLPSDRFSAERTGGSVSTLTIQRTQQEDSAVYLCAEASSGANVLTFGAGSRLTVL.

The chain employs TRBV5-4 and TRBJ2-1; TRBD1 matches at 7 bases. Germline V gene data show CDR1 as SGHNT and CDR2 as YYREEE (reference sequence). This CDR3 has 14 residues. The V segment lost 0 bases and the J segment 6 bases; nucleotides outside the gene matches: 3. The CDR3 here is CASSLVAGGNEQFF. Written as DNA, the CDR3 is TGTGCCAGCAGCTTGGTAGCAGGGGGCAATGAGCAGTTCTTC. The variable domain in full, with the rest retrieved from reference TRBV5-4 and TRBJ2-1, is ETGVTQSPTHLIKTRGQQVTLRCSSQSGHNTVSWYQQALGQGPQFIFQYYREEENGRGNFPPRFSGLQFPNYSSELNVNALELDDSALYLCASSLVAGGNEQFFGPGTRLTVL.

The chain joins TRBV25-1 to TRBJ1-3; a possible D gene is TRBD1 (6 bases). Trimming pared 3 bases from V and 4 bases from J, leaving 16 bases between. The germline V gene has CDR1 MGHDK and CDR2 SYGVNS. The CDR3 loop spans 16 amino acids. The CDR3 region is CASSDSGLQGGNTIYF. CDR3 coding DNA: TGTGCCAGCAGTGATTCGGGTTTACAGGGAGGAAACACCATATATTTT.

V and J are TRBV23-1 and TRBJ1-1; D gene ambiguous. TRBV23-1 is given ORF status, its function remaining uncertain. With 4 bases removed from V and 4 bases from J, the gap between germline ends came to 16 bases. CDR3 length: 15 residues. The CDR3, as DNA: TGCGCCAGCAGTCCCCACTACCTGTCACGCACTGAAGCTTTCTTT. It yields the protein CASSPHYLSRTEAFF.

The chain links TRBV2 to TRBJ2-5, with TRBD2 matching over 8 bases. In germline, CDR1 is SNHLY, CDR2 FYNNEI. This CDR3 region has 15 residues. Trimming removed 5 bases from V and 0 bases from J; junction bases left unmatched: 5. CDR3 protein: CASSPAGVNQETQYF. The CDR3 DNA follows: TGTGCCAGCAGTCCAGCGGGGGTAAACCAAGAGACCCAGTACTTC.

The chain joins TRBV14 to TRBJ2-3; TRBD2 agrees at 15 bases. CDR3 length equals 19 residues. Per germline, CDR1 SGHDN and CDR2 FVKESK. The trim removed 4 bases at V and 0 bases at J, leaving 8 bases unmatched. Here the CDR3 reads CASSPGLAGGLLSTDTQYF. CDR3 nucleotide sequence: TGTGCCAGCAGCCCGGGACTAGCGGGGGGACTACTAAGCACAGATACGCAGTATTTT.

The gene calls are TRBV7-6 and TRBJ2-7; 9 nucleotides agree with TRBD1. V was clipped by 5 bases and J by 2 bases; unmatched bases: 7. Per germline, CDR1 SGHVS and CDR2 FNYEAQ. The CDR3 has 15 residues. The CDR3 bases are TGTGCCAGCAGCCATGGGGGGACAGGGACCTACGAGCAGTACTTC. It is translated as CASSHGGTGTYEQYF.

The rearrangement uses TRBV19 and TRBJ1-3; D is uncertain. The CDR3 has 15 residues. From germline, CDR1 is LNHDA and CDR2 SQIVND (reference sequence). V lost 4 bases and J 0 bases, leaving 10 bases between the germline ends. The CDR3 DNA follows: TGTGCCAGTAGTACGACGGGGAGCTCTGGAAACACCATATATTTT. Translated, it gives CASSTTGSSGNTIYF.

This chain uses TRBV18 with TRBJ1-6; no reliable D call. This CDR3 is 15 amino acids long. V was trimmed by 2 bases and J by 10 bases, leaving 15 bases between them. Germline CDR1 KGHSH, CDR2 LQKENI. The CDR3 sequence: CASSPYSQRNSPLHF. The DNA for the CDR3 is TGTGCCAGCTCACCATATTCGCAGCGGAACTCACCCCTCCACTTT.